A selection of T cell receptor beta chains follows, all from one sample in a study of breast tumors, draining lymph nodes, adjacent tissues. MiXCR, applied by TCRdb to the multiplex PCR reads, yields one record per CDR3 protein. Of about 180,000 distinct CDR3 sequences in the sample, roughly a third were seen once. The sequenced sample was axillary lymph node tissue. These receptors were obtained from a female donor with breast cancer. Some clones in this sample may be carry-over from other donors' samples. Each CDR3 is given with its conserved first and last residue. The D gene is left open where the match is weak. Rows give clone size only sometimes, using once, few, many, or a class for an expanded clone.

D | J | V | size | length | DNA | CDR3
. | TRBJ2-7 | TRBV5-6 | many | 14 | TGTGCCAGCAGCTTGGCGGGATGGACCTACGAGCAGTACTTC | CASSLAGWTYEQYF
. | TRBJ1-4 | TRBV6-1 | many | 11 | TGTGCCAGCAGTGAAGCCATCGAACCGTTTTTT | CASSEAIEPFF
. | TRBJ2-3 | TRBV20-1 | many | 14 | TGCAGTGGCCGGATACGCCCTAGCACAGATACGCAGTATTTT | CSGRIRPSTDTQYF
. | TRBJ2-1 | TRBV11-2 | . | 10 | TGTGCCAGCAGCTTAATGGAACAGTCATTC | CASSLMEQSF
TRBD1 | TRBJ1-5 | TRBV10-3 | many | 15 | TGTGCCATCAGTGATGACAGGGGGCAGAATCAGCCCCAGCATTTT | CAISDDRGQNQPQHF
. | TRBJ2-5 | TRBV7-6 | many | 16 | TGTGCCAGCAGCTCCTCGGGACGCTATGTACAAGAGACCCAGTACTTC | CASSSSGRYVQETQYF
TRBD1 | TRBJ2-7 | TRBV30 | . | 15 | TGTGCCTGGAGTGTGGGGGCAGGGGGCTCCGACGAGCAGTACTTC | CAWSVGAGGSDEQYF
. | TRBJ1-2 | TRBV30 | . | 15 | TGTGCCTGGACCCGAAGGGGTCCAGGCATATATGGCTACACCTTC | CAWTRRGPGIYGYTF
. | TRBJ2-7 | TRBV7-9 | once | 16 | TGTGCCAGCAGCTCCCTGGACGGGTCAGGGTTGTACGAGCAGTACTTC | CASSSLDGSGLYEQYF
. | TRBJ2-3 | TRBV4-1 | many | 15 | TGCGCCAGCAGCCAAGTTACAGGGTTGGGAGATACGCAGTATTTT | CASSQVTGLGDTQYF
. | TRBJ2-1 | TRBV2 | many | 13 | TGTGCCAGCAGCGGTCTTGAGGGGAATGAGCAGTTCTTC | CASSGLEGNEQFF
. | TRBJ1-2 | TRBV14 | many | 13 | TGTGCCAGCAGCCCCCCGGTCCGGGGTGGCTACACCTTC | CASSPPVRGGYTF
. | TRBJ1-2 | TRBV29-1 | many | 16 | TGCAGCGCGATCGTAGGCCAACGGACCCCCTATCGTGACTACACCTTC | CSAIVGQRTPYRDYTF
TRBD1 | TRBJ1-2 | TRBV5-5 | few | 15 | TGTGCCAGCAGCTTGGGAGGGGGCGCCGGCTATGGCTACACCTTC | CASSLGGGAGYGYTF
TRBD1 | TRBJ2-1 | TRBV6-1 | few | 17 | TGTGCCAGCACTCGAAGACACCGGGACAGGGTGTACAATGAGCAGTTCTTC | CASTRRHRDRVYNEQFF